This T cell receptor beta chain came from a study of blood T cell repertoires in COVID-19. Turning to the study itself: There were acute and convalescent COVID-19 samples, and they came from the United States, Italy and Spain. Sample material is recorded as cDNA or gDNA derived from T cells, B-cell-depleted T cells, or PBMCs.

Germline lookup yields CDR1 LGHDT and CDR2 YNNKEL (reference sequence). This CDR3 spans 14 amino acids. The V gene lost 6 bases and the J gene lost 8 bases, with 19 bases spanning the gap. Study processing details: Amplification with reference gene primers provided the estimates of nucleated cell counts. The protocol was immunoSEQ multiplex PCR, while the TCRdb copy is restricted to in-frame clones and leaves out a portion. The DNA was the basis for D and trimming; V, J and clone size are from that table. The sample has some 21,000 clones; roughly 84% are singletons. The TCR was taken from a man aged 35-49 years with acute or convalescent COVID-19. V is TRBV3-1 (or the pseudogene TRBV3-2) and J is TRBJ1-1, with D possibly being TRBD1 (6 bases). The sample taken for sequencing was peripheral blood. CDR3 protein: CASSRSGDLVEAFF. DNA of the CDR3: TGTGCCAGCAGTCGTTCAGGGGACCTGGTGGAAGCTTTCTTT.